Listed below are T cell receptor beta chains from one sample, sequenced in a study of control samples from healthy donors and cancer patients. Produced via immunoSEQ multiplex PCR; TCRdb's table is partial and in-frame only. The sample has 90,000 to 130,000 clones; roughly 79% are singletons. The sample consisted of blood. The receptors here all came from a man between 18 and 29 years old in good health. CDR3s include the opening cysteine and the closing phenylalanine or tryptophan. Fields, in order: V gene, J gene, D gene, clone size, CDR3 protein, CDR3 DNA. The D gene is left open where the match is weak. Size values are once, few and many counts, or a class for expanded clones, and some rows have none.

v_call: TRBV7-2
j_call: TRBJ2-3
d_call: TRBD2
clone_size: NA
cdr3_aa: CASSLVLYGLARRTDTQYF
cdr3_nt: TGTGCCAGCAGCTTAGTTTTATATGGACTAGCGAGACGCACAGATACGCAGTATTTT

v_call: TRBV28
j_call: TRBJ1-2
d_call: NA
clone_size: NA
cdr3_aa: CASSFGQYGYTF
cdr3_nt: TGTGCCAGCAGTTTTGGACAGTATGGCTACACCTTC

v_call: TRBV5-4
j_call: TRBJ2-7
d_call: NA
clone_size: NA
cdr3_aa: CASSLVRDSYEQYF
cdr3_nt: TGTGCCAGCAGCTTGGTCAGGGACTCCTACGAGCAGTACTTC

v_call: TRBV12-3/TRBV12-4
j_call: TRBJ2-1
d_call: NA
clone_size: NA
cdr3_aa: CASSSTVYNEQFF
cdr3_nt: TGTGCCAGCAGTTCGACGGTTTACAATGAGCAGTTCTTC

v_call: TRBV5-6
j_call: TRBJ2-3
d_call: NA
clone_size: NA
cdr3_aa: CASSLGHRRTDTQYF
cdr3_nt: TGTGCCAGCAGCTTGGGGCACCGCCGCACAGATACGCAGTATTTT

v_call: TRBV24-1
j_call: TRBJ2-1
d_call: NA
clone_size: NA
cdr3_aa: CATSGLGGADEQFF
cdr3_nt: TGTGCCACCAGTGGTTTAGGCGGGGCGGATGAGCAGTTCTTC

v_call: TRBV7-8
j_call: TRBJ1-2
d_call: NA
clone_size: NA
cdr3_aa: CASSFNRAQGRNGYTF
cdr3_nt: TGTGCCAGCAGCTTTAATAGGGCTCAGGGGAGGAATGGCTACACCTTC

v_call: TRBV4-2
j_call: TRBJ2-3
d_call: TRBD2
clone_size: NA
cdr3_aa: CASSQDVLRAGAVTTDTQYF
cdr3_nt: TGTGCCAGCAGCCAAGATGTCCTTCGAGCGGGGGCGGTTACCACAGATACGCAGTATTTT

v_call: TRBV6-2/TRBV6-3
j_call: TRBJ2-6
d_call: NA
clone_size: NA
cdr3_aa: CASSYLGRGSSSGANVLTF
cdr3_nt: TGTGCCAGCAGTTATTTGGGCAGGGGTAGTTCCTCTGGGGCCAACGTCCTGACTTTC

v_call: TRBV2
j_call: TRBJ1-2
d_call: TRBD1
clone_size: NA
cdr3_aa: CASSETGPLYGYTF
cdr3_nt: TGTGCCAGCAGTGAGACAGGGCCATTATATGGCTACACCTTC

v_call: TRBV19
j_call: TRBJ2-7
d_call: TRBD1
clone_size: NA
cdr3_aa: CASSNPGQGANYEQYF
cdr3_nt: TGTGCCAGTAGCAATCCGGGACAGGGGGCAAACTACGAGCAGTACTTC

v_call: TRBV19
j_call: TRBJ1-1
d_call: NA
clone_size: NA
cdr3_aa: CASSIKEGGVNTEAFF
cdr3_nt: TGTGCCAGTAGTATAAAAGAGGGAGGGGTGAACACTGAAGCTTTCTTT

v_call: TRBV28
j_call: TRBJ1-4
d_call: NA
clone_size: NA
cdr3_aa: CASSPLGDNNEKLFF
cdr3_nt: TGTGCCAGCAGTCCCCTCGGGGACAATAATGAAAAACTGTTTTTT

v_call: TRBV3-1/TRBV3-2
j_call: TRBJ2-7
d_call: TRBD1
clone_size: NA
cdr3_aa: CASSPRTGFSYEQYF
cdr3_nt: TGTGCCAGCAGCCCGCGGACAGGGTTTAGTTACGAGCAGTACTTC

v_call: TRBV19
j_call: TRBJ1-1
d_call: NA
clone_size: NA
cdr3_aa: CASSSGHNTEAFF
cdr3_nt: TGTGCCAGTAGTTCGGGACACAACACTGAAGCTTTCTTT

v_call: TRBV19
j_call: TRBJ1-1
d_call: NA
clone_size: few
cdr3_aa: CASSRTSSIGGSEAFF
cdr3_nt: TGTGCCAGTAGTAGAACTTCTTCAATTGGGGGGTCTGAAGCTTTCTTT

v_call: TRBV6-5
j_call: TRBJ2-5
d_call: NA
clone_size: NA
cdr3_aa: CASSSWSGPKETQYF
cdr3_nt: TGTGCCAGCAGTTCCTGGTCGGGACCAAAAGAGACCCAGTACTTC

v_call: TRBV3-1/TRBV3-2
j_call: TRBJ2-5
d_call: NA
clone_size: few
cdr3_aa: CASSLQETQYF
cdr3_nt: TGTGCCAGCAGCCTTCAAGAGACCCAGTACTTC

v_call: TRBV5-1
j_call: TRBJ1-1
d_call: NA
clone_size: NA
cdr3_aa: CASSLSQGFKGNTEAFF
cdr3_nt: TGCGCCAGCAGCTTGAGCCAGGGCTTCAAGGGGAACACTGAAGCTTTCTTT

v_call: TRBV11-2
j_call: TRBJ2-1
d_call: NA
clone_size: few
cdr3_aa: CASSTRRGVRNEQFF
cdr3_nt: TGTGCCAGCAGCACCCGGCGCGGGGTGAGGAATGAGCAGTTCTTC

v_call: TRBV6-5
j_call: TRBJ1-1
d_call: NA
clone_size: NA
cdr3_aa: CASGPYYDRHTEAFF
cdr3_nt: TGTGCCAGCGGTCCTTACTACGATCGGCACACTGAAGCTTTCTTT

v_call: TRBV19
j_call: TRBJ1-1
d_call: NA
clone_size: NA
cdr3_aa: CASSKTNTEAFF
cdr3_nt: TGTGCCAGTAGTAAAACGAACACTGAAGCTTTCTTT

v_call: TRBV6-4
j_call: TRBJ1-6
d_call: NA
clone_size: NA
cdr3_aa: CASSAEVHSPLHF
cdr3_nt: TGTGCCAGCAGTGCCGAGGTTCATTCACCCCTCCACTTT

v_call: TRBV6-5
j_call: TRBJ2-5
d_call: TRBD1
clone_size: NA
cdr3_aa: CASRVDREGETQYF
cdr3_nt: TGTGCCAGCAGAGTGGACAGGGAAGGAGAGACCCAGTACTTC